Each of the 13 T cell receptor beta chains below was sequenced from the same sample in a study of beta chain features in type 1 diabetes. Overall study results and limits: Researchers report that Type 1 diabetes patients had moderately but significantly shorter TCRB CDR3s across all four CD4+ subsets.

Since all of the isolated RNA was reverse transcribed, expressed TCRB transcripts were what got sequenced. Generated by immunoSEQ multiplex PCR, the TCRdb table keeps only in-frame clones and is missing some. Of 550,000 to 850,000 clones in the sample, around 15% were seen once. Their target antigens are unknown. Sequences were obtained from naive CD4+ T cells from blood. These receptors were taken from a man between 18 and 35 years old with type 1 diabetes.

In its sample, this clone was seen a few times. The J gene is TRBJ2-1, the V gene TRBV6-1; 13 nucleotides match TRBD2. CDR3 length: 17 residues. Germline V gene lookup returns CDR1 MNHNS and CDR2 SASEGT. V shed 4 bases and J 2 bases; nucleotides not matched to a gene: 5. The CDR3 DNA is TGTGCCAGCAGTGTTCGGACTAGCGGGGGTACCTACAATGAGCAGTTCTTC. The encoded protein is CASSVRTSGGTYNEQFF.

This clone was observed a handful of times. V usage is TRBV10-3 and J usage is TRBJ2-5; D is undetermined. CDR1 ENHRY and CDR2 SYGVKD come from the germline V gene. The CDR3 is 11 amino acids. The V end was cut by 6 bases, the J end by 5 bases, with 7 bases between. CDR3 nucleotides: TGTGCCATCAGCACCGGGGAGACCCAGTACTTC. It yields the protein CAISTGETQYF.

This rearrangement joins TRBV6-8 to TRBJ2-5, with a possible D match to TRBD2 (5 bases). Deletions cut 2 bases from V and 1 base from J, with 8 bases between. Germline V CDR1 and CDR2: MNHGY, SAAAGT. The CDR3 is made up of 14 amino acids. In DNA form, the CDR3 reads TGTGCCAGCAGTTACGGAGGCTGCCAAGAGACCCAGTACTTC. This gives the protein CASSYGGCQETQYF.

V gene TRBV4-1 combines with J gene TRBJ1-2; 8 positions agree with TRBD1. The V segment lost 10 bases and the J segment 7 bases; nucleotides outside the gene matches: 5. This CDR3 is 11 amino acids long. The germline V gene encodes CDR1 MGHRA and CDR2 YSYEKL. The CDR3 loop reads CATGQGRGYTF. CDR3 bases: TGCGCCACTGGACAGGGCCGTGGCTACACCTTC.

The chain joins TRBV18 to TRBJ1-5; D might be TRBD1 (5 bases). The CDR3 contains 16 residues. V was shortened by 2 bases and J by 5 bases, with 16 bases between the two germline ends. Per germline, CDR1 KGHSH and CDR2 LQKENI. The CDR3 bases are TGTGCCAGCTCACCAGGCGTGGGGGGGACCCATCAGCCCCAGCATTTT. This translates into CASSPGVGGTHQPQHF.

The chain links TRBV15 to TRBJ1-6, with TRBD1 matching 7 bases. The CDR3 runs to 16 residues. Trimming took 2 bases from V and 6 from J; bases not matched to a gene: 7. Germline CDR1 reads LNHNV; CDR2 reads YYDKDF (reference sequence). This CDR3 is CATSRPGGAGNSPLHF. CDR3 DNA: TGTGCCACCAGCAGACCAGGGGGGGCTGGTAATTCACCCCTCCACTTT.

This chain connects TRBV6-1 to TRBJ2-4; D gene ambiguous. The germline gives CDR1 MNHNS, CDR2 SASEGT. V was trimmed by 7 bases and J by 3 bases, leaving 7 bases between them. The CDR3 is made up of 12 amino acids. The CDR3 sequence is CASTPDKNIQYF. The DNA for the CDR3 is TGTGCCAGCACCCCCGACAAAAACATTCAGTACTTC.

This clone appeared a few times. This sequence joins TRBV10-3 and TRBJ1-6, with 7 bases that match TRBD1. V lost 7 bases, J lost 10 bases, and 13 bases stayed unmatched. Germline CDR1 and CDR2: ENHRY and SYGVKD. The CDR3 is made up of 15 amino acids. In DNA form, the CDR3 reads TGTGCCATCAACCGTGAGGGGGCGAATGGCTCACCCCTCCACTTT. Its translation is CAINREGANGSPLHF.

The rearrangement links TRBV6-1 to TRBJ2-1; 15 nucleotides match TRBD2. Germline trimming cut 4 bases from V and 2 bases from J; bases unmatched to any gene: 9. Per germline, CDR1 MNHNS and CDR2 SASEGT. This CDR3 is 19 amino acids long. The CDR3 bases are TGTGCCAGCAGTGTCGGGACTAGCGGGGGGTTCCCTCCCTACAATGAGCAGTTCTTC. Its protein product is CASSVGTSGGFPPYNEQFF.

The chain links TRBV30 to TRBJ1-1, with D perhaps TRBD1 (6 bases). V lost 2 bases to trimming and J lost 9 bases, with 13 bases between them. The length of the CDR3 is 12 residues. Germline loops: CDR1 GTSNPN, CDR2 SVGIG (reference sequence). The CDR3 DNA is TGTGCCTGGAGTCCTGGACAGAGCCAAGCTTTCTTT. Translated: CAWSPGQSQAFF.

This clone appeared a few times. This chain joins TRBV6-5 and TRBJ2-7; no definite D call. The CDR3 totals 12 residues. CDR1 MNHEY and CDR2 SVGAGI come from the germline V gene. Deletions cut 5 bases from V and 4 bases from J, with 9 bases between. CDR3 DNA: TGTGCCAGCAGTCCCCAGACTTACGAGCAGTACTTC. Protein: CASSPQTYEQYF.

The chain couples TRBV29-1 to TRBJ2-1; D not certain. Trimming cost V 2 bases and J 10 bases, with 6 bases left between them. This CDR3 is 10 amino acids long. Germline CDR1 and CDR2: SQVTM and ANQGSEA. The CDR3 here is CSVERVEQFF. The CDR3 DNA reads TGCAGCGTTGAAAGAGTGGAGCAGTTCTTC.

The V and J genes are TRBV30 and TRBJ1-6, with D uncertain. The CDR3 consists of 16 residues. The germline V and J ends were trimmed by 4 bases and 0 bases, with 13 bases remaining between them. Germline-derived CDR1 and CDR2 are GTSNPN and SVGIG (reference sequence). This chain's CDR3 is CAWNRLGVSYNSPLHF. For the CDR3, the DNA is TGTGCCTGGAATCGTCTCGGGGTCTCCTATAATTCACCCCTCCACTTT.